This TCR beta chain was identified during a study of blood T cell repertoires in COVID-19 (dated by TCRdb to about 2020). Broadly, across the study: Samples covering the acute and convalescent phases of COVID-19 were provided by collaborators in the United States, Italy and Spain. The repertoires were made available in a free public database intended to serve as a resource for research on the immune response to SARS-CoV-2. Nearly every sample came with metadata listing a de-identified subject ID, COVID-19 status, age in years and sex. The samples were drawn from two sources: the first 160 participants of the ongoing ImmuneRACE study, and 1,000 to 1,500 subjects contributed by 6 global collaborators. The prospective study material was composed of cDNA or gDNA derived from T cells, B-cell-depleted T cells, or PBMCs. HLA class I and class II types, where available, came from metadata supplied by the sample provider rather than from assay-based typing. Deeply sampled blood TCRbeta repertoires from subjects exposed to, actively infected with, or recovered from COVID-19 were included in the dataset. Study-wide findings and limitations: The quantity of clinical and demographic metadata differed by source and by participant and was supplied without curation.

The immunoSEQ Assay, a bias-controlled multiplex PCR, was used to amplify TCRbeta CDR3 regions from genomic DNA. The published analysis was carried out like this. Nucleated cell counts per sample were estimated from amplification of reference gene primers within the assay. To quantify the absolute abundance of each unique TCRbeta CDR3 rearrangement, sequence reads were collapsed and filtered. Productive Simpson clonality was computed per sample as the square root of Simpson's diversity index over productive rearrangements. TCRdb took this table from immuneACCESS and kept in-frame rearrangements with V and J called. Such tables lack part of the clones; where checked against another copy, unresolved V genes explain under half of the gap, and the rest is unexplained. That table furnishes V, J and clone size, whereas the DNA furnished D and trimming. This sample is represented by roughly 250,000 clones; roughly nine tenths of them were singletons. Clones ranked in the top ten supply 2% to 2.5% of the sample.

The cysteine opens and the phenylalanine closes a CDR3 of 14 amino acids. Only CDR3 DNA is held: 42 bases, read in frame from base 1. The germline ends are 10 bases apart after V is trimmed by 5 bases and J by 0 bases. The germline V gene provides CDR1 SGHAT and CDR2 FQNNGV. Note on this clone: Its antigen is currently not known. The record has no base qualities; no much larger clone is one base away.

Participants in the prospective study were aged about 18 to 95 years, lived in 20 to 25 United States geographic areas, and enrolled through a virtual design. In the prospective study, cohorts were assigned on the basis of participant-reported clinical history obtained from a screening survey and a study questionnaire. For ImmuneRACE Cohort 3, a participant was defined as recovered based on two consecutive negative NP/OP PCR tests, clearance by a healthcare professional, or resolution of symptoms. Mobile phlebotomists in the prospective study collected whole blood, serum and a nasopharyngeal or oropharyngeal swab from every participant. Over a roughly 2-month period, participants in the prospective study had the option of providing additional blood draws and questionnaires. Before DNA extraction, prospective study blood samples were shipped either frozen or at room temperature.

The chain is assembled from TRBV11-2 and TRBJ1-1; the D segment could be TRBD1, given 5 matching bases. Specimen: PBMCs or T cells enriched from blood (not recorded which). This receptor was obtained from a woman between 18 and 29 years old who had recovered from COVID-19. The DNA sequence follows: TGTGCCAGCAGCCGGGGGGAAATGAACACTGAAGCTTTCTTT. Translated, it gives CASSRGEMNTEAFF.